The present T cell receptor beta chain was sequenced within a study of blood T cell repertoires in COVID-19. Using immunoSEQ multiplex PCR, the repertoire was profiled, and TCRdb retains in-frame clones only, with some absent. The data contain fewer than 65,000 clones, about 89% of them seen just once; the ten biggest clones take up roughly 7.2%. V shed 3 bases, J shed 1 base, and the junction held 6 bases outside the gene matches. Germline-derived CDR1 and CDR2 are KGHSH and LQKENI. This CDR3 is built from 16 residues. The sequenced sample was peripheral blood. The chain uses TRBV18 and TRBJ1-5, with 7 bases matching TRBD1. This clonotype was sampled from a man aged 60 to 75 with acute or convalescent COVID-19. The CDR3 nucleotides are TGTGCCAGCTCACCTCTGGGCAGGGGGAGCAATCAGCCCCAGCATTTT. Protein sequence: CASSPLGRGSNQPQHF.